This T cell receptor (beta chain) was found in a study of shared clonotypes between healthy human individuals. Study details: Three plates were used per donor for CD4 naive, three for CD4 memory, two for CD8 naive and one for CD8 memory.

Study-wide findings and caveats: The donor pool, a small one, limited the genetic and exposure-history diversity represented.

About 30,000 T cell genomes (about 210 ng DNA) went into each sorted-subset replicate. The protocol was immunoSEQ multiplex PCR, while the TCRdb copy is restricted to in-frame clones and leaves out a portion. The table has some 2,500,000 clones, 80% to 95% seen once. Caucasian adults living in Nashville, Tennessee, provided all samples. A note on this clone: Antigen: not known. In the same sample, other DNA sequences code for this CDR3.

The TCR comes from a man younger than 30 in good health. Some clones in this sample may be carry-over from other donors' samples. The specimen was naive CD4+ T cells from PBMCs. Subset of the sample: CD45RA+ positively selected.

This CDR3 is CASSLGSRAYEQYF. In DNA form, the CDR3 reads TGCGCCAGCAGCTTGGGTTCCAGGGCCTACGAGCAGTACTTC. The genes are TRBV5-1 and TRBJ2-7, with TRBD1 as a possible D gene (5 bases). Germline loops: CDR1 SGHRS, CDR2 YFSETQ. V was trimmed by 0 bases and J by 2 bases, leaving 9 bases between them. The CDR3 has 14 amino acids.